The subject of this entry is one TCR beta chain. A second roughly 6 to 12 cycle PCR used barcoded and J-beta primers. TCRdb ran MiXCR on the 5' RACE reads and lists one entry per CDR3 protein. The sample has approximately 730,000 distinct CDR3 sequences; less than 70% are singletons. These data belong to a study of blood T cells in healthy people across ages. Drawn from each donor were ten milliliters of peripheral blood. The V end lost 0 bases, the J end lost 0 bases, and 6 bases lay between the germline ends. The germline gives CDR1 PRHDT, CDR2 FYEKMQ (reference sequence). This CDR3 spans 15 amino acids.

Sequencing was done on a sample of blood. This clonotype originated in a man older than 75 in good health. The chain has TRBV13 and TRBJ2-4, with D unresolved. CDR3 sequence (DNA): TGTGCCAGCAGCTTAGGGCGGCTAGCCAAAAACATTCAGTACTTC. Encoded protein: CASSLGRLAKNIQYF.